Sequencing of this T cell receptor beta chain was carried out in a study of identical twins. This CDR3 comprises 16 residues. Trimming removed 4 bases from V and 0 bases from J; junction bases left unmatched: 3. Germline V gene sequence: CDR1 SGHVS, CDR2 FQNEAQ. This clonotype was recorded a few times. Antigen unknown. Study outcomes and limitations: Out-of-frame alpha sequences shared between twins exhibited an excess of low generation probability. Clonotypes of the beta chain that were abundant in cord blood carried fewer insertions (memory repertoires showed none).

cDNA molecules carried unique molecular identifiers, and template switching added a universal primer site. TCRdb recomputed calls from the 5' RACE reads with MiXCR, one row per CDR3 protein. The sample holds 300,000 to 400,000 distinct CDR3 sequences, about 12% seen once. These sequences were also reported in another study, on yellow fever vaccine responses in identical twins.

The TCR was taken from a woman aged 18-35 years in good health. What was sequenced was CD8+ T cells sorted from blood. J is TRBJ2-4 and V is TRBV7-8; 10 bases line up with TRBD1. The CDR3 protein is CASSSGTGEAKNIQYF. The CDR3, as DNA: TGTGCCAGCAGCTCCGGGACAGGGGAAGCCAAAAACATTCAGTACTTC.